This TCR beta chain was observed in a study of blood T cell repertoires in COVID-19. Clones were sequenced by immunoSEQ multiplex PCR, and TCRdb holds only the in-frame ones, with some missing. The sample consists of about 150,000 clones, 75% to 80% of them appearing once. Trimming removed 1 base from V and 4 bases from J, with 7 bases in between. Germline CDR1 and CDR2: LNHNV and YYDKDF (reference sequence). This CDR3 comprises 13 residues. The rearrangement links TRBV15 to TRBJ1-2, with a tentative D call TRBD1 (6 bases). This TCR derives from a man aged 80 or over with acute or convalescent COVID-19. The sequenced sample consisted of peripheral blood. CDR3 DNA: TGTGCCACCAGCAGAGCGGACAGCTATGGCTACACCTTC. Translating it yields CATSRADSYGYTF.